One and the same sample provided the 13 T cell receptor beta chains below, sequenced in a study of blood T cell repertoires in COVID-19. Clones were sequenced by immunoSEQ multiplex PCR, and TCRdb holds only the in-frame ones, with some missing. The data contain just over 250,000 clones, 88% of them singletons. Sequencing input: peripheral blood. The receptor source for this set is a woman between 65 and 79 years old with COVID-19, enrolled during active disease.

The CDR3 DNA reads as TGCGCCAGCAGCCAAGAAGATGGGACATTGTGGTACACCTTC. It yields the protein CASSQEDGTLWYTF. This chain links TRBV4-1 with TRBJ1-2, with D tentatively TRBD1 (6 bases). The CDR3 extends over 14 amino acids. CDR1 is MGHRA and CDR2 is YSYEKL in the germline V gene. V lost 0 bases and J 11 bases, leaving 16 bases between the germline ends.

The rearrangement joins TRBV4-2 to TRBJ1-2; 9 bases map to TRBD1. Losses at the gene ends were 3 bases for V and 5 bases for J; bases not matched to a gene: 10. The CDR3 spans 16 residues. Germline CDR1 is LGHNA and CDR2 is YNFKEQ. The CDR3 nucleotides read TGTGCCAGCAGCCAGGATACGGGACAGGGAGATTATGGCTACACCTTC. This codes for CASSQDTGQGDYGYTF.

The rearrangement joins TRBV5-4 to TRBJ2-7; TRBD2 matches at 13 bases. CDR1 SGHNT and CDR2 YYREEE come from the germline V gene (reference sequence). The CDR3 has 15 amino acids. Trimming at V came to 4 bases and at J to 3 bases, leaving 4 bases not matched to a gene. This CDR3 reads CASSPGLAGDYEQYF. The CDR3 DNA is TGTGCCAGCAGCCCTGGACTAGCGGGAGACTACGAGCAGTACTTC. The full variable domain, with the rest looked up from reference TRBV5-4 and TRBJ2-7, is ETGVTQSPTHLIKTRGQQVTLRCSSQSGHNTVSWYQQALGQGPQFIFQYYREEENGRGNFPPRFSGLQFPNYSSELNVNALELDDSALYLCASSPGLAGDYEQYFGPGTRLTVT.

This chain joins TRBV12-3 or TRBV12-4 and TRBJ1-1; D is possibly TRBD1 (6 bases). The CDR3 covers 11 residues. Trimming took off 6 bases at V and 12 bases at J, with 14 bases between the two ends. CDR3 sequence reads: CASRGGEGPFF. In DNA, the CDR3 is TGTGCCAGCAGAGGGGGGGAGGGGCCTTTCTTT.

The gene calls are TRBV7-3 and TRBJ1-4; D might be TRBD1 (5 bases). This CDR3 comprises 17 residues. V lost 3 bases and J lost 0, with 14 bases in between. Germline lookup yields CDR1 SGHTA and CDR2 FQGTGA. This CDR3 reads CASSFPTTRATNEKLFF. In nucleotides, the CDR3 is TGTGCCAGCAGCTTTCCTACCACCAGGGCAACTAATGAAAAACTGTTTTTT.

The chain links TRBV28 to TRBJ2-3; 10 bases match TRBD2. Per germline, CDR1 MDHEN and CDR2 SYDVKM. With V trimmed by 5 bases and J by 1 base, 3 bases remained unmatched. The CDR3 length is 15 residues. This chain's CDR3 is CASSDGTSGTDTQYF. CDR3 sequence (DNA): TGTGCCAGCAGTGATGGGACTAGCGGCACAGATACGCAGTATTTT.

The CDR3 is CASSLETGGRQPQHF. CDR3 sequence (DNA): TGTGCCAGCAGCTTGGAAACAGGGGGCCGTCAGCCCCAGCATTTT. The genes are TRBV5-5 and TRBJ1-5; TRBD1 matches 9 bases. The CDR3 is 15 amino acids. The V gene end was trimmed by 0 bases and the J gene end by 6 bases; junction bases not matched to a gene: 4. Per the germline V gene, CDR1 is SGHKS and CDR2 is YYEKEE (reference sequence). The complete variable domain, with remaining parts taken from reference TRBV5-5 and TRBJ1-5, reads DAGVTQSPTHLIKTRGQQVTLRCSPISGHKSVSWYQQVLGQGPQFIFQYYEKEERGRGNFPDRFSARQFPNYSSELNVNALLLGDSALYLCASSLETGGRQPQHFGDGTRLSIL.

The J gene is TRBJ2-2, the V gene TRBV6-1, with TRBD1 identical over 9 bases. Trimming at V came to 11 bases and at J to 6 bases, leaving 7 bases not matched to a gene. The CDR3 totals 13 residues. Germline assignment: CDR1 MNHNS and CDR2 SASEGT. The CDR3 sequence: CAGRDRAAGELFF. As DNA, the CDR3 is TGTGCCGGACGGGACAGGGCGGCCGGGGAGCTGTTTTTT.

This chain joins TRBV7-8 and TRBJ2-5; 9 bases match TRBD2. V gave up 4 bases and J gave up 2 bases; unmatched junction bases: 5. The CDR3 loop spans 15 amino acids. Germline assignment: CDR1 SGHVS and CDR2 FQNEAQ. CDR3 sequence reads: CASSSLAGAQETQYF. The CDR3, as DNA: TGTGCCAGCAGCTCTTTAGCGGGAGCACAAGAGACCCAGTACTTC. The full variable domain, completed using reference TRBV7-8 and TRBJ2-5, is GAGVSQSPRYKVAKRGQDVALRCDPISGHVSLFWYQQALGQGPEFLTYFQNEAQLDKSGLPSDRFFAERPEGSVSTLKIQRTQQEDSAVYLCASSSLAGAQETQYFGPGTRLLVL.

CDR3 DNA: TGTGCCACCAGCAGTAGGACAGGGCTCTACGAGCAGTACTTC. Amino acids: CATSSRTGLYEQYF. The chain recombines TRBV15 with TRBJ2-7; 8 bases map to TRBD1. The CDR3 has 14 residues. J lost 3 bases, V lost 3 bases, and 4 bases had no gene match. Germline V gene lookup returns CDR1 LNHNV and CDR2 YYDKDF (reference sequence).

The CDR3 loop reads CSIGQGPGGYTF. CDR3 nucleotides: TGCAGCATCGGACAGGGGCCTGGGGGCTACACCTTC. The chain uses TRBV29-1 and TRBJ1-2; TRBD1 agrees at 9 bases. The CDR3 is 12 residues long. V trimming: 8 bases; J trimming: 8 bases; junction bases outside the gene matches: 9. Germline assignment: CDR1 SQVTM and CDR2 ANQGSEA.

The chain employs TRBV6-1 and TRBJ2-3, with TRBD2 matching over 7 bases. The trim removed 2 bases at V and 5 bases at J, leaving 4 bases unmatched. This CDR3 spans 14 amino acids. Germline loops: CDR1 MNHNS, CDR2 SASEGT. In DNA, the CDR3 is TGTGCCAGCAGTGAACGCGGGAGTGGAGATACGCAGTATTTT. Amino acids: CASSERGSGDTQYF.

The chain combines TRBV30 with TRBJ2-5; no firm D call. Germline V gene data show CDR1 as GTSNPN and CDR2 as SVGIG (reference sequence). The CDR3 totals 11 residues. This CDR3 reads CASWMGETQYF. Here the CDR3 DNA reads TGTGCAAGCTGGATGGGCGAGACCCAGTACTTC. The whole variable domain, remainder taken from reference TRBV30 and TRBJ2-5, is SQTIHQWPATLVQPVGSPLSLECTVEGTSNPNLYWYRQAAGRGLQLLFYSVGIGQISSEVPQNLSASRPQDRQFILSSKKLLLSDSGFYLCASWMGETQYFGPGTRLLVL.